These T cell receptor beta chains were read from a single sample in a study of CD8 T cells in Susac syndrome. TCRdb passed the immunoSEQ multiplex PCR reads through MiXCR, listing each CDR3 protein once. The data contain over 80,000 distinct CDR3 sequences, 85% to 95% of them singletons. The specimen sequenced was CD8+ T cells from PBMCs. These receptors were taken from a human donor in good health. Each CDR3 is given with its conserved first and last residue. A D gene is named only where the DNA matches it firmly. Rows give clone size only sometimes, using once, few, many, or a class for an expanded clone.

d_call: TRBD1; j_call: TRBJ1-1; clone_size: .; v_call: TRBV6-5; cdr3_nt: TGTGCCAGCAGATCCCCCCGGACAGGGGGCCCTGAAGCTTTCTTT; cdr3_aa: CASRSPRTGGPEAFF
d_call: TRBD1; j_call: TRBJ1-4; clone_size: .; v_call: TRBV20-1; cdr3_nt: TGCAGTGCTAGGGGAAACCGGGACAGGGGTCTCGCAACTAATGAAAAACTGTTTTTT; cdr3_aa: CSARGNRDRGLATNEKLFF
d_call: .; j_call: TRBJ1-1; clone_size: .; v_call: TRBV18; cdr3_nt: TGTGCCAGCTCACCGCCCCCGAACACTGAAGCTTTCTTT; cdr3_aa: CASSPPPNTEAFF
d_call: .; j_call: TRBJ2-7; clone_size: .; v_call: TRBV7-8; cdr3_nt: TGTGCCAGCAGCTTAGATCCAGGCTCCTCCGAGCAGTACTTC; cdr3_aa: CASSLDPGSSEQYF
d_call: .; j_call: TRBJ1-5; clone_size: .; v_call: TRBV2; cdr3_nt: TGTGCCAGCAGGGGAGGCGGGGGCGGTCAGCCCCAGCATTTT; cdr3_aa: CASRGGGGGQPQHF
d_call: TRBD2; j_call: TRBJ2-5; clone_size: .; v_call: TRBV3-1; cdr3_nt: TGTGCCAGCAGCCAAGTAGCGGGGGGTCCAAAGTCAAAGACCCAGTACTTC; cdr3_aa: CASSQVAGGPKSKTQYF
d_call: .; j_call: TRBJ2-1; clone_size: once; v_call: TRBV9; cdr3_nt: TGTGCCAGCAGCGTTTTCAGGGGAGGGGAGCAGTTCTTC; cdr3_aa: CASSVFRGGEQFF
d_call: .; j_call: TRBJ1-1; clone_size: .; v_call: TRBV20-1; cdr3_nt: TGCAGTGCCCCCGGAAGGGACACTGAAGCTTTCTTT; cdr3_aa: CSAPGRDTEAFF
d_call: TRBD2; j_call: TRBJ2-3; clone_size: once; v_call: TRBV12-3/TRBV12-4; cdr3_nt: TGTGCCAGCAGCGGGACTAGCGGGGACACAGATACGCAGTATTTT; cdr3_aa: CASSGTSGDTDTQYF
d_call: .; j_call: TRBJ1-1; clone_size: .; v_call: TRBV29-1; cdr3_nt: TGCAGCGTGGCTGAGGGGAACACTGAAGCTTTCTTT; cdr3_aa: CSVAEGNTEAFF
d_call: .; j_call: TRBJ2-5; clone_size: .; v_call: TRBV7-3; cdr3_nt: TGTGCCAGCAGCTTATCTGGGGCTCAAGAGACCCAGTACTTC; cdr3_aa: CASSLSGAQETQYF
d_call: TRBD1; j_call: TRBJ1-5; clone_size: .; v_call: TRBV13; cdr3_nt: TGTGCCAGCAGCGCCGGACAGGGCAATCAGCCCCAGCATTTT; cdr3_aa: CASSAGQGNQPQHF
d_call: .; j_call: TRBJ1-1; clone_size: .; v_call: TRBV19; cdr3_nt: TGTGCCAGTAGTTGGTTCAGAAACACTGAAGCTTTCTTT; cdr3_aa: CASSWFRNTEAFF
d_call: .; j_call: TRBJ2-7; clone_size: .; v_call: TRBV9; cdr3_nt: TGTGCCAGCAGCGTTCTCCCAGGGTGGTACGAGCAGTACTTC; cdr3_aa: CASSVLPGWYEQYF
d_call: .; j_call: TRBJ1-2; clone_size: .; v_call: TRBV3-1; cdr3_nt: TGTGCCAGCAGCCAAGAACGAGAGAGGGGCTCTGGCTACACCTTC; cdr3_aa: CASSQERERGSGYTF
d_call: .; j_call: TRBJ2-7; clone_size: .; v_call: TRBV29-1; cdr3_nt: TGCAGCGTTGAAGGAGGGGCACCGTACGAGCAGTACTTC; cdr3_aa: CSVEGGAPYEQYF
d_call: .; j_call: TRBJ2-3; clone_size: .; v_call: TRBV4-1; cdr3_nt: TGCGCCAGCAGTAGGGGGGTGTCAGCCTTGGATACGCAGTATTTT; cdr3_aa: CASSRGVSALDTQYF
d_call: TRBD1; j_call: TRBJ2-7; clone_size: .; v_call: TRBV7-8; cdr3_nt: TGTGCCAGCAGCCTGACCGGGACAGGGCTCAGCGAGCAGTACTTC; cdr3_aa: CASSLTGTGLSEQYF
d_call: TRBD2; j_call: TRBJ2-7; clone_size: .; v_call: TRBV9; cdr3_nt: TGTGCCAGCAGCGTAGGTATCTTGTCGGGAGGCGGTAGTCACGAGCAGTACTTC; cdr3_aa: CASSVGILSGGGSHEQYF
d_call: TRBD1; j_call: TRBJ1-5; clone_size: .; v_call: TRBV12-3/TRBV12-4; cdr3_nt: TGTGCCAGCAGTTCGCTCAGGGGGCTGAATCAGCCCCAGCATTTT; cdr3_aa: CASSSLRGLNQPQHF
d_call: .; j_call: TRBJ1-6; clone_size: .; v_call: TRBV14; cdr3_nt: TGTGCCAGCAGTCCCCGGAACTCACCCCTCCACTTT; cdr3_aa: CASSPRNSPLHF
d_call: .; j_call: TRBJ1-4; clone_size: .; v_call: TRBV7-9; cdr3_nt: TGTGCCAGCAGCCCCGAGTGGATGGGGGGGGGCGAAAAACTGTTTTTT; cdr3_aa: CASSPEWMGGGEKLFF
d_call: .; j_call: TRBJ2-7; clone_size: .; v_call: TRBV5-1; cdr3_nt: TGCGCCAGCAGCTTGGACTCACCCGCCTACGAGCAGTACTTC; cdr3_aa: CASSLDSPAYEQYF
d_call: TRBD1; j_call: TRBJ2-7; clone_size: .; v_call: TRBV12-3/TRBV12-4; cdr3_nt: TGTGCCAGCAGTGTCGGACAGGGGCCCGCCTACGAGCAGTACTTC; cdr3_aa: CASSVGQGPAYEQYF
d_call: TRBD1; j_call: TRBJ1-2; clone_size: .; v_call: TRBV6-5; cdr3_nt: TGTGCCAGCAGTTACTCTGGGACAGGGTTCACCTTC; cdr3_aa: CASSYSGTGFTF
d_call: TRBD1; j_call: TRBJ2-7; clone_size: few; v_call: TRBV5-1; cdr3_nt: TGCGCCAGCAGCAAAGGACAGGGGAATTCCTACGAGCAGTACTTC; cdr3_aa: CASSKGQGNSYEQYF
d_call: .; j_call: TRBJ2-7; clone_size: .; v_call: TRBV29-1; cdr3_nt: TGCAGCGTTCGATCAGACCTCTCCTACGAGCAGTACTTC; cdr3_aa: CSVRSDLSYEQYF
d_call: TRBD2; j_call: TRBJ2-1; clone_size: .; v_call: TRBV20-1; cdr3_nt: TGCAGTGCTAGAAAGATAGCGGGGGGGAAACACAATGAGCAGTTCTTC; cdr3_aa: CSARKIAGGKHNEQFF
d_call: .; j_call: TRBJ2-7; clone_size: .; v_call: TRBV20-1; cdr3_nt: TGCAGTGCCCATGGTTGGGGGTCAAGCTCCTACGAGCAGTACTTC; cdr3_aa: CSAHGWGSSSYEQYF
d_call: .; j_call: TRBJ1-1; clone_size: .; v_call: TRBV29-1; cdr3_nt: TGCAGCGTGGGAGCGGGTTTCTTT; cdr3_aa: CSVGAGFF
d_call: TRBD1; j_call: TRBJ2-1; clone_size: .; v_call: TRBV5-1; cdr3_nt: TGCGCCAGCAGCCTTCCAGACAGGGTCGGTGAGCAGTTCTTC; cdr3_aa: CASSLPDRVGEQFF
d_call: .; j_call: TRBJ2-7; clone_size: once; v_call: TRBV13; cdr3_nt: TGTGCCAGCAGCGTACGTGTACCCTACGAGCAGTACTTC; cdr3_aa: CASSVRVPYEQYF
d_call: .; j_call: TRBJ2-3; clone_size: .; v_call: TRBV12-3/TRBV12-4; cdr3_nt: TGTGCCAGCAGTTTAGGGGCGTGGGACTTACTTCATACGCAGTATTTT; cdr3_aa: CASSLGAWDLLHTQYF
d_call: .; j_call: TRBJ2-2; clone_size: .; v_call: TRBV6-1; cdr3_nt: TGTGCCAGCAGTTTAGGGCTCGCCACCGGGGAGCTGTTTTTT; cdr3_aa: CASSLGLATGELFF
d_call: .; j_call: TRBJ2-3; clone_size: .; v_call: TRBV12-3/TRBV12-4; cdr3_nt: TGTGCCAGCAGTTTTAGCGGAGGATTCACAGATACGCAGTATTTT; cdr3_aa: CASSFSGGFTDTQYF
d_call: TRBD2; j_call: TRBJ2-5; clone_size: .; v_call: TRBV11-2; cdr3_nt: TGTGCCAGCAGCTTAGGCCAGCGGGGGGGCGACCAAGAGACCCAGTACTTC; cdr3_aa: CASSLGQRGGDQETQYF
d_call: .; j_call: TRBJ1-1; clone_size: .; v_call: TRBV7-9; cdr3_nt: TGTGCCAGCTCCATCGCGGGAGGGCCGAACACTGAAGCTTTCTTT; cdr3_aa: CASSIAGGPNTEAFF
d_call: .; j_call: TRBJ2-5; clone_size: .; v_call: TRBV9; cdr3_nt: TGTGCCAGCAGCCCGGGACAAGGTGGGGTAGAGACCCAGTACTTC; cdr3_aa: CASSPGQGGVETQYF
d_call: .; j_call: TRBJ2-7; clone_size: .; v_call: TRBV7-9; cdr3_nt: TGTGCCAGCAGCTTAATTGGCTTAAAGGAGGAGCAGTACTTC; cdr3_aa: CASSLIGLKEEQYF
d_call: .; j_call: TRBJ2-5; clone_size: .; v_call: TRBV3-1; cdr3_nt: TGTGCCAGCAGCCAAGAGGGGGGGGCGGGAGAGACCCAGTACTTC; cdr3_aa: CASSQEGGAGETQYF
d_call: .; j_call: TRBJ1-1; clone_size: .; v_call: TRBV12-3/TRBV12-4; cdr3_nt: TGTGCCAGCAGTTCCGCCAACAGTTACACTGAAGCTTTCTTT; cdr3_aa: CASSSANSYTEAFF
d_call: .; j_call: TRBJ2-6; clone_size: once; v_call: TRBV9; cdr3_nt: TGTGCCAGCAGCGTAGGGGGGTCTGGGGCCAACGTCCTGACTTTC; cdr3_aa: CASSVGGSGANVLTF
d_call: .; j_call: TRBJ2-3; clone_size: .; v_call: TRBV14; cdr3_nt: TGTGCCAGCAGCCCGGTATCGTCGTTAGATACGCAGTATTTT; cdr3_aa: CASSPVSSLDTQYF
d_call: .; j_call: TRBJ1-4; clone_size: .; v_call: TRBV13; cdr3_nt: TGTGCCAGCAGCACCCGGACAGTCTCTAATGAAAAACTGTTTTTT; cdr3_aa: CASSTRTVSNEKLFF
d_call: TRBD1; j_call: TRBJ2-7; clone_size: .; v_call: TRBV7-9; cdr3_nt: TGTGCCAGCAGCTTGGGACAGGGGGCGGTCTACGAGCAGTACTTC; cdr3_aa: CASSLGQGAVYEQYF
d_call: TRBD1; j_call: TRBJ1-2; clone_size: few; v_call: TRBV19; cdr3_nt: TGTGCCAGTAGTCCCAGGACAGGTCGAAAAATCTATGGCTACACCTTC; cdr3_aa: CASSPRTGRKIYGYTF
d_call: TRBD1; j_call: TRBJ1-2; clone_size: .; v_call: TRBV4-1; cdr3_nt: TGCGCCAGCAGCCAAGGACAGGGGATGGACTATGGCTACACCTTC; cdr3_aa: CASSQGQGMDYGYTF
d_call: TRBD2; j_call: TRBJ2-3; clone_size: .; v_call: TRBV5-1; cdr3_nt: TGCGCCAGCAAGAATAGCGGGGGGATCACAGATACGCAGTATTTT; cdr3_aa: CASKNSGGITDTQYF
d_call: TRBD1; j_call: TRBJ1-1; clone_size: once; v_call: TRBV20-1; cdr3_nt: TGCAGTGCTAGGGGACAGGGGACTGAAGCTTTCTTT; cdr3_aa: CSARGQGTEAFF